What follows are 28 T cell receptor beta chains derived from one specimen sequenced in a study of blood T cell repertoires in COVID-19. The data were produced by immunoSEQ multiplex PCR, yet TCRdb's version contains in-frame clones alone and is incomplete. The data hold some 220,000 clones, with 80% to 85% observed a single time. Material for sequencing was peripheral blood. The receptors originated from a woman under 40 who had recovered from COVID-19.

This chain's CDR3 is CASSPGQLNEKLFF. In DNA, the CDR3 is TGTGCCAGCAGCCCGGGACAGCTTAATGAAAAACTGTTTTTT. The chain combines TRBV6-1 with TRBJ1-4; 7 nucleotides match TRBD1. With V trimmed by 6 bases and J by 4 bases, 5 bases remained unmatched. Germline V gene sequence: CDR1 MNHNS, CDR2 SASEGT. The CDR3 contains 14 residues.

The CDR3 region has the DNA TGTGCCAGCAGGGTCCCCCGGGTTAACACTGAAGCTTTCTTT. This encodes CASRVPRVNTEAFF. This chain joins TRBV28 and TRBJ1-1, with D unresolved. The germline V gene has CDR1 MDHEN and CDR2 SYDVKM. V lost 6 bases and J lost 2, with 13 bases in between. The CDR3 consists of 14 residues.

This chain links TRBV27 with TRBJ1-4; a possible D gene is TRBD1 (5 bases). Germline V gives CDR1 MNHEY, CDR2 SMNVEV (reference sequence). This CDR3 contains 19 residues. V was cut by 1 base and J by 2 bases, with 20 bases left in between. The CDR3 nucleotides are TGTGCCAGCAGTTTATATGGGGGGAGAGGGATTGTGACTAATGAAAAACTGTTTTTT. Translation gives CASSLYGGRGIVTNEKLFF.

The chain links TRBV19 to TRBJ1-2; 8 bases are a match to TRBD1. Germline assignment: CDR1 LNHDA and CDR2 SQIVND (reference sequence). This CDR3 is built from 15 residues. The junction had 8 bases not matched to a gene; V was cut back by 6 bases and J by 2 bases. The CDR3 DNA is TGTGCCAGTAGCGGAGAACGGACAGGGAACTATGGCTACACCTTC. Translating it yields CASSGERTGNYGYTF.

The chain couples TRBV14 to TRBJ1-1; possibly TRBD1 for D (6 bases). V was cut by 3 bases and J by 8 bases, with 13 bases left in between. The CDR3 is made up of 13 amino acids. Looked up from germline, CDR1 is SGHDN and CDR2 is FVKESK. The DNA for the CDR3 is TGTGCCAGCAGCCACTCCGGGGGGGGCGAAGCTTTCTTT. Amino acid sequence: CASSHSGGGEAFF.

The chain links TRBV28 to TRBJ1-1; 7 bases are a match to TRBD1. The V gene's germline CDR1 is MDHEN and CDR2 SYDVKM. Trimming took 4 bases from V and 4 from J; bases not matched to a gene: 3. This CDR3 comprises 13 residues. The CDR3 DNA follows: TGTGCCAGCAGTTCAACAGGGGCCACTGAAGCTTTCTTT. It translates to CASSSTGATEAFF.

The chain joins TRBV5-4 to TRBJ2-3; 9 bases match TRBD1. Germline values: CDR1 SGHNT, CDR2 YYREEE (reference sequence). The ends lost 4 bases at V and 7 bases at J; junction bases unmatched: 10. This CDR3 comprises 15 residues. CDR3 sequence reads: CASSLAGTGSNTQYF. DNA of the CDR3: TGTGCCAGCAGCCTGGCCGGGACAGGGAGTAATACGCAGTATTTT.

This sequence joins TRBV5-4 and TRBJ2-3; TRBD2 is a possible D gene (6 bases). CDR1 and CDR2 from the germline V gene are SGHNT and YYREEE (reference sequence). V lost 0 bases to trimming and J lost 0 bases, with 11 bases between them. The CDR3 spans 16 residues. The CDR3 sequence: CASSLEGGVSTDTQYF. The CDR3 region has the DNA TGTGCCAGCAGCTTGGAAGGCGGGGTTAGCACAGATACGCAGTATTTT.

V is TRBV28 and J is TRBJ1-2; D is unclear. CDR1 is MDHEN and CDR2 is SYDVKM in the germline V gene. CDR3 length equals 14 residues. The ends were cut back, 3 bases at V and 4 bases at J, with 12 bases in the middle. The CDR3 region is CASSLLLEGYGYTF. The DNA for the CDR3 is TGTGCCAGCAGTTTGTTACTTGAGGGCTATGGCTACACCTTC.

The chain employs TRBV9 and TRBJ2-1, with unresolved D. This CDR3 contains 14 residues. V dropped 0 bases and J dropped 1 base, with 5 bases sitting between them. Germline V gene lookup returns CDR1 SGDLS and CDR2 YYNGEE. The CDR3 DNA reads TGTGCCAGCAGCGTAGGGCCTTCCTACAATGAGCAGTTCTTC. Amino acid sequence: CASSVGPSYNEQFF.

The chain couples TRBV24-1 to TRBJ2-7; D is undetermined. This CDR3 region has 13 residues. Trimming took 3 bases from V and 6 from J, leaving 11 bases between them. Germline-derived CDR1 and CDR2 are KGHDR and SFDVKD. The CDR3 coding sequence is TGTGCCACCAGTGATCCCAATTCCCCCGAGCAGTACTTC. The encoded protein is CATSDPNSPEQYF.

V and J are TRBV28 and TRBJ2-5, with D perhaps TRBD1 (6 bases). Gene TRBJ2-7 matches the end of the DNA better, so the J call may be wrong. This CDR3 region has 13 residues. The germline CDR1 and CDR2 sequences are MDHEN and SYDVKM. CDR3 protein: CASIRTGSYEQYF. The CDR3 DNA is TGTGCCAGCATCAGAACAGGGTCCTACGAGCAGTACTTC.

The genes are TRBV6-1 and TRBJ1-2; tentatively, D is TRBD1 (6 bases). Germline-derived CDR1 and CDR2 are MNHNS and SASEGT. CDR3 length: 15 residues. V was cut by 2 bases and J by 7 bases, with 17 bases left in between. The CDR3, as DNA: TGTGCCAGCAGTGAAACAGGGACCCTCCCTAGTGGCTACACCTTC. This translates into CASSETGTLPSGYTF.

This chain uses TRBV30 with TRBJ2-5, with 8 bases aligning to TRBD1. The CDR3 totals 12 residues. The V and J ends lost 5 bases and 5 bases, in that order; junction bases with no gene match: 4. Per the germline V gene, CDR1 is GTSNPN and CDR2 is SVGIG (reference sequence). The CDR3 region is CAWGQGRETQYF. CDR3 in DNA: TGTGCCTGGGGACAGGGAAGGGAGACCCAGTACTTC.

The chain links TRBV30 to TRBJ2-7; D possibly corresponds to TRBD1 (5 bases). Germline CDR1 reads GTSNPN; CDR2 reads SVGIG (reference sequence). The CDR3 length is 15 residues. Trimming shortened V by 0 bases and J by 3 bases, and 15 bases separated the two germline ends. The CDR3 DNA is TGTGCCTGGAGTGTAAAAGGGGAAGGACACTACGAGCAGTACTTC. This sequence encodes CAWSVKGEGHYEQYF.

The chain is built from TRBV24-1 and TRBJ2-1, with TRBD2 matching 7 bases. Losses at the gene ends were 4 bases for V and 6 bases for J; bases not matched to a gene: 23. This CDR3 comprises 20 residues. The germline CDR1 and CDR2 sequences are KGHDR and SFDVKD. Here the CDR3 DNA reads TGTGCCACCAGTGACCCCGTTGGGCGAGGGCGGGAGAGGGATATCAATGAGCAGTTCTTC. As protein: CATSDPVGRGRERDINEQFF.

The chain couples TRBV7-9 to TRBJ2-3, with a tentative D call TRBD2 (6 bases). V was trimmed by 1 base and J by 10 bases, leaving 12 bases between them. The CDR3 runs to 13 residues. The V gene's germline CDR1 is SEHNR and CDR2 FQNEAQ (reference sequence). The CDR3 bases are TGTGCCAGCAGCTTAGGGGATAGGGAGGCGCAGTATTTT. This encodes CASSLGDREAQYF.

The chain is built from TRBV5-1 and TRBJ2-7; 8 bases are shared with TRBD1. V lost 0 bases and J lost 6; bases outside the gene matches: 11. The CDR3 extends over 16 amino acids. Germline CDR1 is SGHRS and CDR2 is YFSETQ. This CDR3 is CASSLEGTGGMGEQYF. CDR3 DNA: TGCGCCAGCAGCTTGGAGGGGACAGGAGGCATGGGCGAGCAGTACTTC.

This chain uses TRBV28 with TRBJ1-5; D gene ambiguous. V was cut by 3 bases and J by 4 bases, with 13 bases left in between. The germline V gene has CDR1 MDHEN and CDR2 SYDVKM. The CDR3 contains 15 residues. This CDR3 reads CASSLLQTINQPQHF. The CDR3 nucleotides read TGTGCCAGCAGTTTGTTACAGACGATTAATCAGCCCCAGCATTTT.

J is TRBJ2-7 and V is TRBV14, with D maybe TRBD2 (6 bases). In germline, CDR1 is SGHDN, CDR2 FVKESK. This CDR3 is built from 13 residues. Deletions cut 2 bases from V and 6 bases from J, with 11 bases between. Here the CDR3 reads CASSQTSKGEQYF. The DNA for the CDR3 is TGTGCCAGCAGCCAAACTAGCAAGGGCGAGCAGTACTTC.

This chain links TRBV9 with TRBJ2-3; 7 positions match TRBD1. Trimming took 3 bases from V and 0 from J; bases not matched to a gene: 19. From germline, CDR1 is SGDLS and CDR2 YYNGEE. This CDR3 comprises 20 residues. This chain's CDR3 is CASSGFDGTATSRSTDTQYF. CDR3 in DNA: TGTGCCAGCAGCGGGTTTGACGGGACAGCTACCTCTCGAAGCACAGATACGCAGTATTTT.

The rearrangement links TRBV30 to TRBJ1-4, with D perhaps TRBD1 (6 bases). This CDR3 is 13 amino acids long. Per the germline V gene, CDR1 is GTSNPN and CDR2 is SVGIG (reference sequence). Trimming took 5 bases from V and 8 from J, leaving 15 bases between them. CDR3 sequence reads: CAWSTGYLEKLFF. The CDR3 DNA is TGTGCCTGGTCAACAGGGTATTTGGAAAAACTGTTTTTT.

The DNA of the CDR3 is TGTGCCAGTAGTAAACGGGATGGGAACACTGAAGCTTTCTTT. Its translation is CASSKRDGNTEAFF. The chain couples TRBV19 to TRBJ1-1; no definite D call. CDR3 size: 14 residues. Germline V gene sequence: CDR1 LNHDA, CDR2 SQIVND (reference sequence). V gave up 4 bases and J gave up 1 base, with 10 bases separating them.

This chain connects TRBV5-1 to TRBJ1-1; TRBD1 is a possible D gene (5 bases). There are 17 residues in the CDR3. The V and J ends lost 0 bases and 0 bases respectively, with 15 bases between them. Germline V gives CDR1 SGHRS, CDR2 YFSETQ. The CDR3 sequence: CASSLGDGANVNTEAFF. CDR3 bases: TGCGCCAGCAGCTTGGGGGATGGGGCGAACGTGAACACTGAAGCTTTCTTT.

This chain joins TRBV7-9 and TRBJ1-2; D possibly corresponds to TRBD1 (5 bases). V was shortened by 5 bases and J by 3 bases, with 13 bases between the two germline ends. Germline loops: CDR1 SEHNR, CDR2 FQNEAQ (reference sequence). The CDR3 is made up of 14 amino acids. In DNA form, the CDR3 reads TGTGCCAGCAGCCCTTCGGGAGGGGACTATGGCTACACCTTC. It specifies CASSPSGGDYGYTF.

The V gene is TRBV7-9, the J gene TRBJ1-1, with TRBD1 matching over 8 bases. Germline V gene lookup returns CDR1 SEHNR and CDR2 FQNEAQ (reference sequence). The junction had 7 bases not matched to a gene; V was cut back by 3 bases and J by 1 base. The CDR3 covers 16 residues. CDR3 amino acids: CASSFGQGTGNTEAFF. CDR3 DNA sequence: TGTGCCAGCAGCTTTGGACAGGGCACGGGGAACACTGAAGCTTTCTTT.

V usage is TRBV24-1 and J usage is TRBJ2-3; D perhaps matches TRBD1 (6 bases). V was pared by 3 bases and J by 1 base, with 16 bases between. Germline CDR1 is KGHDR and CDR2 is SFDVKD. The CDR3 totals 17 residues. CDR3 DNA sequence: TGTGCCACCAGTGATCTTGCGTTTGGGGGCGGCACAGATACGCAGTATTTT. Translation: CATSDLAFGGGTDTQYF.

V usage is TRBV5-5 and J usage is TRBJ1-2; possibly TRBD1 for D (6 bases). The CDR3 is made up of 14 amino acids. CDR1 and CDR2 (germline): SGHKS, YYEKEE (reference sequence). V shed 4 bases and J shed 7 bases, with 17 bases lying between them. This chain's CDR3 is CASSAVTGGSGYTF. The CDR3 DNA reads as TGTGCCAGCAGCGCCGTGACGGGGGGCAGTGGCTACACCTTC.